These 10 T cell receptor beta chains came from one sample sequenced in a study of T cell responses to AZD1222 COVID-19 vaccine (dated by TCRdb to the early 2020s). This specimen's time point label, per the study, means: baseline before first vaccination. Library construction relied on the immunoSEQ multiplex PCR assay. As stored in TCRdb, this immuneACCESS dataset retains in-frame rearrangements with V and J assigned. A fraction of the clones does not appear; measured against another copy, unresolved V genes explain less than half of the discrepancy, and the remainder lacks a known reason. In all, the sample holds 130,000 or so clones, and approximately 83% of those were seen once. Approximately 8.5% of the sample lies in the top ten. Sequenced here: peripheral blood, sampled on day 0 of AZD1222 vaccination. Receptors originate from an adult in good health.

This chain uses TRBV5-1 with TRBJ1-2; D gene unclear. CDR1 is SGHRS and CDR2 is YFSETQ in the germline V gene. V gave up 5 bases and J gave up 2 bases, with 13 bases separating them. There are 14 residues in the CDR3. The CDR3 reads CASRSGDGNYGYTF. The DNA of the CDR3 is TGCGCCAGCAGGTCGGGCGACGGAAACTATGGCTACACCTTC.

The chain has TRBV6-5 and TRBJ2-7; possibly TRBD2 for D (6 bases). The CDR3 contains 14 residues. The germline CDR1 and CDR2 sequences are MNHEY and SVGAGI. The ends were cut back, 6 bases at V and 0 bases at J, with 12 bases in the middle. CDR3 coding DNA: TGTGCCAGCAGCAACGTAGCGGACTCCTACGAGCAGTACTTC. Its protein product is CASSNVADSYEQYF.

This clone was counted once. CDR3 in DNA: TGTGCCAGTAGCCAACGCTCCGACTTCGTCGGGGAGCTGTTTTTT. This gives the protein CASSQRSDFVGELFF. The V and J genes are TRBV19 and TRBJ2-2; D is uncertain. Trimming cost V 6 bases and J 7 bases, with 18 bases left between them. CDR1 is LNHDA, CDR2 SQIVND, per germline (reference sequence). The CDR3 is 15 residues long.

V gene TRBV6-1 combines with J gene TRBJ1-6, with D unresolved. CDR1 is MNHNS and CDR2 is SASEGT in the germline V gene. Trimming left V 0 bases short and J 8 bases short, with 14 bases between. The CDR3 is 16 amino acids. The CDR3 DNA reads as TGTGCCAGCAGTGAAGCGGTTAGACCGGAATATTCACCCCTCCACTTT. This translates into CASSEAVRPEYSPLHF.

The chain uses TRBV10-2 and TRBJ2-7; 11 bases align to TRBD2. The ends lost 4 bases at V and 2 bases at J; junction bases unmatched: 4. The CDR3 extends over 15 amino acids. The germline V gene has CDR1 WSHSY and CDR2 SAAADI. The CDR3 sequence is CASSGGLAGTYEQYF. DNA of the CDR3: TGCGCCAGCAGTGGAGGACTAGCGGGCACCTACGAGCAGTACTTC.

The V call is TRBV18, the J call TRBJ1-2; 7 bases fit TRBD1. V was clipped by 2 bases and J by 5 bases; unmatched bases: 8. The germline gives CDR1 KGHSH, CDR2 LQKENI. The CDR3 has 15 amino acids. Here the CDR3 reads CASSPGDSLLYGYTF. CDR3 bases: TGTGCCAGCTCACCAGGGGACAGTCTACTTTATGGCTACACCTTC.

V usage is TRBV5-1 and J usage is TRBJ2-7, with 7 nucleotides matching TRBD2. V shed 3 bases and J 0 bases; nucleotides not matched to a gene: 3. Germline CDR1 reads SGHRS; CDR2 reads YFSETQ. The CDR3 runs to 14 residues. CDR3: CASSSRGDSYEQYF. The CDR3 DNA is TGCGCCAGCAGCTCCCGGGGGGACTCCTACGAGCAGTACTTC.

The rearrangement links TRBV14 to TRBJ1-1, with D perhaps matching TRBD1 (5 bases). Germline V gene data show CDR1 as SGHDN and CDR2 as FVKESK. The length of the CDR3 is 14 residues. V was pared by 2 bases and J by 5 bases, with 12 bases between. In DNA, the CDR3 is TGTGCCAGCAGCCAATGGAGAGGGGAGACTGAAGCTTTCTTT. This codes for CASSQWRGETEAFF.

This sequence joins TRBV18 and TRBJ1-1; D not resolved. The CDR3 runs 13 residues. Germline-derived CDR1 and CDR2 are KGHSH and LQKENI. The V gene lost 3 bases and the J gene lost 5 bases, with 10 bases spanning the gap. The CDR3: CASSPMVRTEAFF. The CDR3 region has the DNA TGTGCCAGCTCACCTATGGTAAGGACTGAAGCTTTCTTT. The full variable domain, in which reference TRBV18 and TRBJ1-1 provide the parts outside the CDR3, is NAGVMQNPRHLVRRRGQEARLRCSPMKGHSHVYWYRQLPEEGLKFMVYLQKENIIDESGMPKERFSAEFPKEGPSILRIQQVVRGDSAAYFCASSPMVRTEAFFGQGTRLTVV.

This clone was detected a few times. The CDR3 DNA reads as TGTGCCAGCAGCCATTCCCGTTTCGGTGGCACTGAAGCTTTCTTT. Translated: CASSHSRFGGTEAFF. This chain connects TRBV7-6 to TRBJ1-1; D unclear. The CDR3 length is 15 residues. The germline V and J ends were trimmed by 5 bases and 4 bases, with 17 bases remaining between them. Germline CDR1 and CDR2: SGHVS and FNYEAQ.